The next 26 T cell receptor beta chains were all read from a single sample in a study of blood T cell repertoires in COVID-19. Repertoires were generated with immunoSEQ multiplex PCR, while TCRdb's copy carries only in-frame clones and drops some. This table has more than 95,000 clones, 85% to 90% appearing once. Input material: peripheral blood. Receptors were obtained from a human donor in a cohort sampled during active COVID-19.

The rearrangement links TRBV12-3 or TRBV12-4 to TRBJ1-2, with 9 bases that match TRBD1. CDR3 length: 13 residues. V lost 5 bases to trimming and J lost 6 bases; unmatched junction nucleotides: 4. Here the CDR3 reads CASSPHRGHGYTF. For the CDR3, the DNA is TGTGCCAGCAGTCCGCACAGGGGGCATGGCTACACCTTC.

The V and J genes are TRBV11-3 and TRBJ1-1; possible D gene TRBD1, 6 bases. V gave up 2 bases and J gave up 3 bases, with 7 bases separating them. This CDR3 region has 13 residues. Germline V gene data show CDR1 as SGHNT and CDR2 as YENEEA. CDR3 loop: CASSLRGYTEAFF. The CDR3 DNA follows: TGTGCCAGCAGCTTAAGGGGGTACACTGAAGCTTTCTTT.

The CDR3 here is CASSSLGGAKNIQYF. The CDR3, as DNA: TGTGCCAGCAGCTCCCTGGGGGGGGCCAAAAACATTCAGTACTTC. The chain has TRBV27 and TRBJ2-4, with 7 bases aligning to TRBD2. This CDR3 spans 15 amino acids. V was pared by 6 bases and J by 1 base, with 6 bases of the junction left unmatched. Germline loops: CDR1 MNHEY, CDR2 SMNVEV (reference sequence).

The rearrangement links TRBV28 to TRBJ1-2, with D possibly TRBD1 on 5 matching bases. CDR1 is MDHEN, CDR2 SYDVKM, per germline. This CDR3 contains 15 residues. Trimming pared 1 base from V and 4 bases from J, leaving 13 bases between. The CDR3 nucleotides are TGTGCCAGCAGTTTATCCCTAGACAGTACCTATGGCTACACCTTC. Protein sequence: CASSLSLDSTYGYTF.

In this sample, this clone turned up once. The V and J genes are TRBV24-1 and TRBJ2-1, with 7 bases fitting TRBD2. CDR3 length equals 14 residues. The V gene end was trimmed by 3 bases and the J gene end by 6 bases; junction bases not matched to a gene: 4. From germline, CDR1 is KGHDR and CDR2 SFDVKD. The CDR3 DNA reads as TGTGCCACCAGTGATAGCGGGATAAGCAATGAGCAGTTCTTC. Translating it yields CATSDSGISNEQFF.

The chain links TRBV15 to TRBJ2-3; the D gene is possibly TRBD2 (5 bases). Germline CDR1 LNHNV, CDR2 YYDKDF (reference sequence). V lost 0 bases, J lost 6 bases, and 10 bases lay in between. The CDR3 extends over 14 amino acids. CDR3 DNA: TGTGCCACCAGCAGAGATACGGGATGGGATACGCAGTATTTT. It encodes CATSRDTGWDTQYF.

The chain has TRBV7-9 and TRBJ2-5; D unresolved. This CDR3 comprises 13 residues. V lost 4 bases, J lost 5 bases, and 11 bases lay in between. Germline assignment: CDR1 SEHNR and CDR2 FQNEAQ (reference sequence). CDR3 bases: TGTGCCAGCAGCTCCCAGGCTTGGGAGACCCAGTACTTC. It encodes CASSSQAWETQYF.

The chain couples TRBV19 to TRBJ2-5; D is perhaps TRBD2 (5 bases). This CDR3 comprises 13 residues. Trimming removed 7 bases at V and 5 bases at J, with 14 bases between. Looked up from germline, CDR1 is LNHDA and CDR2 is SQIVND (reference sequence). Here the CDR3 reads CASTSTSSETQYF. In nucleotides, the CDR3 is TGTGCCAGTACCTCAACTAGTTCTGAGACCCAGTACTTC.

On this clone itself: Other DNA sequences within the sample encode an identical CDR3. The chain uses TRBV3-1 (or the pseudogene TRBV3-2) and TRBJ2-7; TRBD1 matches at 7 bases. The CDR3 extends over 14 amino acids. CDR1 LGHDT and CDR2 YNNKEL come from the germline V gene (reference sequence). The V gene end was trimmed by 4 bases and the J gene end by 1 base; junction bases not matched to a gene: 4. Here the CDR3 DNA reads TGTGCCAGCAGCCCAAGGACAGGTTCCTACGAGCAGTACTTC. This gives the protein CASSPRTGSYEQYF.

V and J are TRBV7-3 and TRBJ2-2, with 8 bases aligning to TRBD2. With 1 base clipped from V and 6 bases from J, the junction kept 7 bases outside the gene matches. The CDR3 loop spans 16 amino acids. In germline, CDR1 is SGHTA, CDR2 FQGTGA. This CDR3 is CASSLNTGGPAGELFF. The DNA for the CDR3 is TGTGCCAGCAGCTTAAATACGGGAGGGCCCGCCGGGGAGCTGTTTTTT.

This rearrangement joins TRBV6-2 or TRBV6-3 to TRBJ2-7; the D is unclear. Germline CDR1 reads MNHEY; CDR2 reads SVGEGT. This CDR3 has 14 amino acids. V was cut by 5 bases and J by 0 bases, with 11 bases left in between. The CDR3 nucleotides are TGTGCCAGCAGTAAACAAATTACCTCCTACGAGCAGTACTTC. It specifies CASSKQITSYEQYF.

The chain recombines TRBV7-2 with TRBJ2-1; D unresolved. The V end lost 4 bases, the J end lost 0 bases, and 10 bases lay between the germline ends. Looked up from germline, CDR1 is SGHTA and CDR2 is FQGNSA. The length of the CDR3 is 15 residues. The CDR3 DNA reads as TGTGCCAGCAGCTCCCAGACAACCTCCTACAATGAGCAGTTCTTC. Amino acid sequence: CASSSQTTSYNEQFF.

This CDR3 is CASVSGGADGELFF. In DNA, the CDR3 is TGTGCTAGTGTAAGCGGGGGGGCGGACGGGGAGCTGTTTTTT. This chain joins TRBV12-5 and TRBJ2-2, with 10 positions matching TRBD2. The CDR3 contains 14 residues. Per the germline V gene, CDR1 is LGHNT and CDR2 is FRNRAP. V lost 7 bases to trimming and J lost 7 bases; unmatched junction nucleotides: 6.

The chain couples TRBV1 to TRBJ2-5; the listed D gene, TRBD2, was not tested against the DNA. TRBV1 is listed as a pseudogene. The CDR3 consists of 17 residues. CDR3: CTSSQTSGRFSGETQYF. The CDR3 region has the DNA TGCACCAGCAGCCAGACCAGCGGGAGATTTTCGGGAGAGACCCAGTACTTC.

The chain couples TRBV13 to TRBJ2-5, with D possibly TRBD1 on 6 matching bases. This CDR3 has 15 amino acids. Germline assignment: CDR1 PRHDT and CDR2 FYEKMQ (reference sequence). The V gene lost 5 bases and the J gene lost 0 bases, with 13 bases spanning the gap. The CDR3 protein is CASSHRDPHQETQYF. The CDR3 DNA reads TGTGCCAGCAGCCACAGGGACCCTCACCAAGAGACCCAGTACTTC. The full variable domain, its missing parts supplied by reference TRBV13 and TRBJ2-5, is AAGVIQSPRHLIKEKRETATLKCYPIPRHDTVYWYQQGPGQDPQFLISFYEKMQSDKGSIPDRFSAQQFSDYHSELNMSSLELGDSALYFCASSHRDPHQETQYFGPGTRLLVL.

The gene calls are TRBV7-3 and TRBJ2-1; the match to TRBD1 covers 7 bases. There are 14 residues in the CDR3. Germline trimming cut 5 bases from V and 5 bases from J; bases unmatched to any gene: 6. The V gene's germline CDR1 is SGHTA and CDR2 FQGTGA. In nucleotides, the CDR3 is TGTGCCAGCAGCCTCCGAGGGACAGACAATGAGCAGTTCTTC. This codes for CASSLRGTDNEQFF.

The genes are TRBV29-1 and TRBJ1-1; D gene ambiguous. Germline-derived CDR1 and CDR2 are SQVTM and ANQGSEA. The CDR3 runs 12 residues. Trimming pared 3 bases from V and 1 base from J, leaving 6 bases between. The chain's CDR3 is CSVDRKNTEAFF. The DNA for the CDR3 is TGCAGCGTTGACAGGAAGAACACTGAAGCTTTCTTT.

The V gene is TRBV5-1, the J gene TRBJ2-2, with D unclear. V lost 7 bases to trimming and J lost 0 bases, with 7 bases between them. This CDR3 is 13 amino acids long. In germline, CDR1 is SGHRS, CDR2 YFSETQ. The CDR3 DNA reads TGCGCCAGCGGAGAAACGAACACCGGGGAGCTGTTTTTT. Translating gives CASGETNTGELFF. The full variable domain, its missing parts supplied by reference TRBV5-1 and TRBJ2-2, is KAGVTQTPRYLIKTRGQQVTLSCSPISGHRSVSWYQQTPGQGLQFLFEYFSETQRNKGNFPGRFSGRQFSNSRSEMNVSTLELGDSALYLCASGETNTGELFFGEGSRLTVL.

This chain uses TRBV12-3 or TRBV12-4 with TRBJ1-5; tentatively, D is TRBD1 (6 bases). This CDR3 is 12 amino acids long. Trimming left V 1 base short and J 9 bases short, with 7 bases between. CDR3 sequence reads: CASSLGRGPQHF. Here the CDR3 DNA reads TGTGCCAGCAGTTTAGGCAGGGGGCCCCAGCATTTT.

V usage is TRBV28 and J usage is TRBJ2-2; perhaps TRBD1 as D (5 bases). Trimming stripped 3 bases from V and 0 bases from J, with 8 bases between. The CDR3 spans 15 residues. Germline V gives CDR1 MDHEN, CDR2 SYDVKM. The CDR3 protein is CASSLGRANTGELFF. The CDR3 region has the DNA TGTGCCAGCAGTTTGGGCAGGGCGAACACCGGGGAGCTGTTTTTT. The whole variable domain, remainder taken from reference TRBV28 and TRBJ2-2, is DVKVTQSSRYLVKRTGEKVFLECVQDMDHENMFWYRQDPGLGLRLIYFSYDVKMKEKGDIPEGYSVSREKKERFSLILESASTNQTSMYLCASSLGRANTGELFFGEGSRLTVL.

The V and J genes are TRBV14 and TRBJ2-3; a weak D match, TRBD2 (5 bases). The CDR3 extends over 18 amino acids. Trimming took 1 base from V and 5 from J, leaving 22 bases between them. Germline CDR1 and CDR2: SGHDN and FVKESK. Written as DNA, the CDR3 is TGTGCCAGCAGCCAAGGGGCTAGACTAACACCCAAAAGAGATACGCAGTATTTT. Residues: CASSQGARLTPKRDTQYF.

The V gene is TRBV12-3 or TRBV12-4, the J gene TRBJ1-5; tentative D call: TRBD1 (5 bases). CDR3 size: 13 residues. Deletions cut 5 bases from V and 7 bases from J, with 12 bases between. Here the CDR3 reads CASSEGVRQPQHF. CDR3 DNA sequence: TGTGCCAGCAGTGAAGGGGTCAGGCAGCCCCAGCATTTT.

The rearrangement joins TRBV10-3 to TRBJ1-1, with 7 positions matching TRBD1. Germline CDR1 is ENHRY and CDR2 is SYGVKD. The length of the CDR3 is 16 residues. V lost 1 base and J lost 3; bases outside the gene matches: 8. The CDR3 nucleotides are TGTGCCATCAGTGAGTTAGGGGGCCGAAGGGACACTGAAGCTTTCTTT. This translates into CAISELGGRRDTEAFF.

This chain connects TRBV5-1 to TRBJ2-3, with 8 bases that match TRBD1. The CDR3 length is 15 residues. Germline lookup yields CDR1 SGHRS and CDR2 YFSETQ. The J segment lost 2 bases and the V segment lost 0 bases, leaving 2 bases of the junction unmatched. The CDR3: CASSLVQGATDTQYF. The CDR3 nucleotides read TGCGCCAGCAGCTTGGTTCAGGGGGCCACAGATACGCAGTATTTT.

This clone was observed a single time. V and J are TRBV30 and TRBJ1-2, with 7 nucleotides matching TRBD1. The CDR3 spans 13 residues. V lost 6 bases, J lost 0 bases, and 4 bases stayed unmatched. Germline CDR1 reads GTSNPN; CDR2 reads SVGIG (reference sequence). CDR3 amino acids: CACSGTANYGYTF. The CDR3 nucleotides read TGTGCCTGCTCCGGGACAGCTAACTATGGCTACACCTTC.

The gene calls are TRBV15 and TRBJ2-1; D ambiguous. The germline gives CDR1 LNHNV, CDR2 YYDKDF (reference sequence). Trimming stripped 3 bases from V and 0 bases from J, with 12 bases between. CDR3 length: 16 residues. The CDR3 reads CATSSTILSSYNEQFF. In nucleotides, the CDR3 is TGTGCCACCAGCAGTACCATACTAAGCTCCTACAATGAGCAGTTCTTC.